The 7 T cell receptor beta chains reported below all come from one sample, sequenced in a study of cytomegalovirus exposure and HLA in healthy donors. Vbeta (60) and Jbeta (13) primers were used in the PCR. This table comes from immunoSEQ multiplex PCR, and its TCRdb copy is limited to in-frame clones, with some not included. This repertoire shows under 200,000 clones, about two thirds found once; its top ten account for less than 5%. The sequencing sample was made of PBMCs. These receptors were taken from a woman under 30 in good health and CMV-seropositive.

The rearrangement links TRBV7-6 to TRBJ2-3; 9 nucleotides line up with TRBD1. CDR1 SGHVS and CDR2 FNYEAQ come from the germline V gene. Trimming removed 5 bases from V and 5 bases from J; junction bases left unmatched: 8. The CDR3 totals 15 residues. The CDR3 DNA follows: TGTGCCAGCAGCAGAGTACAGGGGGCTAGAGATACGCAGTATTTT. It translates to CASSRVQGARDTQYF.

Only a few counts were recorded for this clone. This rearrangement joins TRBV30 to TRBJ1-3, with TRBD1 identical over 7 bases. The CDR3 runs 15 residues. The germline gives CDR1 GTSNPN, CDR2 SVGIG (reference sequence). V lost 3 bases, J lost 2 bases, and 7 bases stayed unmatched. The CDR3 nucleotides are TGTGCCTGGAGCAAGAGGGGGCTCCCTGGAAACACCATATATTTT. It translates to CAWSKRGLPGNTIYF.

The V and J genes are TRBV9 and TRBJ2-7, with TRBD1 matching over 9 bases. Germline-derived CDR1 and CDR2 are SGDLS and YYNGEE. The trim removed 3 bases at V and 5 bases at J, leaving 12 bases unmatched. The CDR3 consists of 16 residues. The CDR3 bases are TGTGCCAGCAGCGGACACCGGGACAGGGATGGGGACGAGCAGTACTTC. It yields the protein CASSGHRDRDGDEQYF.

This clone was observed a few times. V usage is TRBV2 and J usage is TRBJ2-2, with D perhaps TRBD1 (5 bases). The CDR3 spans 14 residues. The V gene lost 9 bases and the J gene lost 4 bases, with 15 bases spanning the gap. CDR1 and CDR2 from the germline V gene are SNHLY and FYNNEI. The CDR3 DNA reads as TGTGCCAGTAAAGCACAGGACGGCACCGGGGAGCTGTTTTTT. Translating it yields CASKAQDGTGELFF. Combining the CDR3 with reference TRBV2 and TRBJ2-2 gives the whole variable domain EPEVTQTPSHQVTQMGQEVILRCVPISNHLYFYWYRQILGQKVEFLVSFYNNEISEKSEIFDDQFSVERPDGSNFTLKIRSTKLEDSAMYFCASKAQDGTGELFFGEGSRLTVL.

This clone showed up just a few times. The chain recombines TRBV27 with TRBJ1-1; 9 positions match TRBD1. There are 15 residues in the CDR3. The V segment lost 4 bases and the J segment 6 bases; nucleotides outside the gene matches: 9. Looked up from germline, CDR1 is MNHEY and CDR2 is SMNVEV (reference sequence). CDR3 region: CASSSAGTGRAEAFF. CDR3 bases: TGTGCCAGCAGTTCAGCCGGGACAGGGAGGGCTGAAGCTTTCTTT.

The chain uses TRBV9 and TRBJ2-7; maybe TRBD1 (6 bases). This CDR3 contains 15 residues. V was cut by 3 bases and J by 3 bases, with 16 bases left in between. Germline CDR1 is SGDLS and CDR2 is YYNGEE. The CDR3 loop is CASSDKQGTGYEQYF. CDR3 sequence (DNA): TGTGCCAGCAGCGATAAACAGGGAACAGGCTACGAGCAGTACTTC.

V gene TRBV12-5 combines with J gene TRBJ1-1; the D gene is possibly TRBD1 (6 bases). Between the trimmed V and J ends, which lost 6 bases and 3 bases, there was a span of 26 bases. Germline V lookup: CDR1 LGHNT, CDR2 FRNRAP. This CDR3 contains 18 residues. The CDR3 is CASGSTSTQGVRDTEAFF. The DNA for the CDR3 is TGTGCTAGTGGCTCCACCTCAACACAGGGTGTTCGGGACACTGAAGCTTTCTTT.